One TCR beta chain is described in this entry. The sample originates from a study of blood T cell repertoires in COVID-19. The CDR3 has 16 amino acids. V shed 2 bases, J shed 3 bases, and the junction held 9 bases outside the gene matches. In germline, CDR1 is KGHSH, CDR2 LQKENI. Methods used by the authors: Quantification of nucleated cells was approximated via reference gene primer amplification. Clones were read by immunoSEQ multiplex PCR, and TCRdb kept only the in-frame ones, dropping some. From that table come the V and J calls and clone size; the DNA was used to work out D and trimming. This table has 200,000 to 250,000 clones, 90% appearing once.

This TCR was sampled from a man younger than 45 who had been exposed to COVID-19. Input material: PBMCs or T cells enriched from blood (not recorded which). The chain links TRBV18 to TRBJ2-7, with TRBD2 matching 8 bases. The CDR3 reads CASSPTFVTSVYEQYF. CDR3 DNA: TGTGCCAGCTCACCAACTTTCGTGACTAGCGTCTACGAGCAGTACTTC. The variable domain in full, with the rest retrieved from reference TRBV18 and TRBJ2-7, is NAGVMQNPRHLVRRRGQEARLRCSPMKGHSHVYWYRQLPEEGLKFMVYLQKENIIDESGMPKERFSAEFPKEGPSILRIQQVVRGDSAAYFCASSPTFVTSVYEQYFGPGTRLTVT.